These 6 T cell receptor beta chains share one sample of origin, sequenced in a study of CD8 T cells in Susac syndrome. Reverse transcription used about 0.45 to 1 ug RNA and random hexamers. TCRdb itself ran the immunoSEQ multiplex PCR reads through MiXCR, one entry per CDR3 protein. The sample has approximately 83,000 distinct CDR3 sequences, 90% to 95% seen once. The sample taken for sequencing was CD8+ T cells from PBMCs. These receptors were taken from a human donor with Susac syndrome.

CDR3 nucleotides: TGCAGCGTTGAACGCAGGAACTCTGGAAACACCATATATTTT. Protein: CSVERRNSGNTIYF. The chain has TRBV29-1 and TRBJ1-3; no definite D call. Trimming left V 2 bases short and J 0 bases short, with 8 bases between. The CDR3 extends over 14 amino acids. The germline CDR1 and CDR2 sequences are SQVTM and ANQGSEA. Variable domain in full (rest from reference TRBV29-1 and TRBJ1-3): SAVISQKPSRDICQRGTSLTIQCQVDSQVTMMFWYRQQPGQSLTLIATANQGSEATYESGFVIDKFPISRPNLTFSTLTVSNMSPEDSSIYLCSVERRNSGNTIYFGEGSWLTVV.

V and J are TRBV9 and TRBJ2-1, with D possibly TRBD1 on 6 matching bases. The germline V gene has CDR1 SGDLS and CDR2 YYNGEE. V gave up 4 bases and J gave up 5 bases, with 19 bases separating them. The CDR3 extends over 16 amino acids. The CDR3: CASSLDPDSYNNEQFF. CDR3 DNA: TGTGCCAGCAGCCTCGATCCGGACAGTTACAACAATGAGCAGTTCTTC.

The chain joins TRBV12-3 or TRBV12-4 to TRBJ2-3; 7 bases agree with TRBD2. The V gene end was trimmed by 10 bases and the J gene end by 2 bases; junction bases not matched to a gene: 9. The CDR3 is made up of 14 amino acids. The CDR3 nucleotides are TGTGCCACCAGGGAGGGCCGTATCACAGATACGCAGTATTTT. Translation: CATREGRITDTQYF.

V usage is TRBV29-1 and J usage is TRBJ2-1, with TRBD2 matching over 9 bases. CDR3 length: 15 residues. V was pared by 1 base and J by 8 bases, with 9 bases of the junction left unmatched. Germline-derived CDR1 and CDR2 are SQVTM and ANQGSEA. In nucleotides, the CDR3 is TGCAGCGTTGAAGGTAGCGGGAGAGTAGGTGATGAGCAGTTCTTC. This codes for CSVEGSGRVGDEQFF.

The chain joins TRBV6-2 or TRBV6-3 to TRBJ2-1; TRBD2 is a possible D gene (5 bases). The CDR3 has 14 residues. The germline CDR1 and CDR2 sequences are MNHEY and SVGEGT. Trimming pared 0 bases from V and 5 bases from J, leaving 8 bases between. DNA of the CDR3: TGTGCCAGCAGTTACTCGGGGAGCCACAATGAGCAGTTCTTC. This gives the protein CASSYSGSHNEQFF.

The rearrangement joins TRBV6-2 or TRBV6-3 to TRBJ2-2; perhaps TRBD1 as D (6 bases). The CDR3 sequence is 15 residues long. Trimming stripped 11 bases from V and 3 bases from J, with 19 bases between. CDR1 is MNHEY, CDR2 SVGEGT, per germline. The CDR3 DNA reads as TGTGCCGCCAAAGCCCGGGACACTCACACCGGGGAGCTGTTTTTT. This encodes CAAKARDTHTGELFF.